This TCR beta chain appears in the sequencing data of a study of neurological immune-mediated disorders. TCRdb used MiXCR to reprocess the 5' RACE reads, holding one entry per CDR3 protein. This sample has some 87,000 distinct CDR3 sequences, with more than 5% found just once. Regarding time point: longitudinal time-point 2. The sequence was obtained from a woman aged 55-70 years with multiple sclerosis. Sequencing was carried out using PBMCs.

The CDR3 nucleotides are TGTGCCAGCAGTTTCGCGACTCCCTCCTACGAGCAGTACTTC. This sequence encodes CASSFATPSYEQYF. The V call is TRBV12-3 or TRBV12-4, the J call TRBJ2-7, with D unresolved. The CDR3 spans 14 residues. The V end was cut by 3 bases, the J end by 0 bases, with 9 bases between.